The entry that follows covers one TCR beta chain sequence. The repertoire was sequenced with immunoSEQ multiplex PCR; TCRdb's copy has only in-frame clones and lacks some. Counted here are some 170,000 clones, 84% occurring once; the ten biggest clones make up roughly a fifth. The sample comes from a study of blood T cell repertoires in COVID-19. Germline CDR1 and CDR2: MNHEY and SVGAGI. The CDR3 is 16 residues long. Losses at the gene ends were 2 bases for V and 5 bases for J; bases not matched to a gene: 8. The specimen was peripheral blood. The chain combines TRBV6-5 with TRBJ1-3, with 8 bases identical to TRBD1. This clonotype was obtained from an elderly woman with acute or convalescent COVID-19. CDR3 sequence (DNA): TGTGCCAGCAGTTACCGGAGGACAGGGCAAAGAAACACCATATATTTT. Translated, it gives CASSYRRTGQRNTIYF.